The 9 T cell receptor beta chains in this list originate from one sample, sequenced in a study of blood T cell repertoires in COVID-19. Profiling relied on immunoSEQ multiplex PCR, and the TCRdb table lists in-frame clones only, not all of them. The data contain 68,000 or so clones, more than 85% of them seen just once; the ten biggest clones take up just under 7.5%. Material for sequencing was peripheral blood. All receptors derive from a man aged 40-49 years with COVID-19, enrolled during active disease.

This clone was observed a single time. The V call is TRBV7-9, the J call TRBJ2-7; TRBD1 matches at 9 bases. Germline V CDR1 and CDR2: SEHNR, FQNEAQ (reference sequence). The J segment lost 6 bases and the V segment lost 6 bases, leaving 9 bases of the junction unmatched. The CDR3 is 14 residues long. CDR3: CASSQLTGGAEQYF. CDR3 nucleotide sequence: TGTGCCAGCAGTCAACTCACAGGGGGCGCCGAGCAGTACTTC.

The chain has TRBV7-2 and TRBJ1-5; no firm D call. The CDR3 is 17 residues long. Germline loops: CDR1 SGHTA, CDR2 FQGNSA. The V end lost 1 base, the J end lost 7 bases, and 20 bases lay between the germline ends. The CDR3 DNA is TGTGCCAGCAGCTTAGTGACCGGAGTTTACCCCTTACAGCCCCAGCATTTT. This codes for CASSLVTGVYPLQPQHF. Based on the CDR3 plus reference TRBV7-2 and TRBJ1-5, the full variable domain is GAGVSQSPSNKVTEKGKDVELRCDPISGHTALYWYRQSLGQGLEFLIYFQGNSAPDKSGLPSDRFSAERTGGSVSTLTIQRTQQEDSAVYLCASSLVTGVYPLQPQHFGDGTRLSIL.

The chain links TRBV3-1 (or the pseudogene TRBV3-2) to TRBJ1-2; D is undetermined. With 0 bases removed from V and 6 bases from J, the gap between germline ends came to 14 bases. CDR1 is LGHDT and CDR2 is YNNKEL in the germline V gene (reference sequence). The CDR3 consists of 15 residues. Written as DNA, the CDR3 is TGTGCCAGCAGCCAAGACCTAACCCACTCTAATGGCTACACCTTC. Protein product: CASSQDLTHSNGYTF.

The V and J genes are TRBV6-6 and TRBJ2-1; 11 bases agree with TRBD2. Germline CDR1 and CDR2: MNHNY and SVGAGI (reference sequence). V was clipped by 5 bases and J by 8 bases; unmatched bases: 5. The CDR3 extends over 14 amino acids. For the CDR3, the DNA is TGTGCCAGCAGTAATAGCGGGGGGGCGTATGAGCAGTTCTTC. Residues: CASSNSGGAYEQFF.

The chain has TRBV4-2 and TRBJ1-2, with D perhaps matching TRBD1 (5 bases). Germline CDR1 is LGHNA and CDR2 is YNFKEQ. V was trimmed by 0 bases and J by 3 bases, leaving 14 bases between them. CDR3 size: 16 residues. The CDR3 protein is CASSQDSGESHYGYTF. The CDR3 coding sequence is TGTGCCAGCAGCCAAGATTCGGGGGAGAGTCACTATGGCTACACCTTC.

The V gene is TRBV2, the J gene TRBJ1-6; unclear D gene. V shed 8 bases and J shed 10 bases, with 21 bases lying between them. The germline CDR1 and CDR2 sequences are SNHLY and FYNNEI. The CDR3 runs 15 residues. The CDR3 sequence is CASLREATTRSPLHF. The CDR3 DNA sequence: TGTGCCAGCCTACGGGAGGCAACAACCCGCTCACCCCTCCACTTT.

The CDR3 here is CASSQGRGWYQPQHF. Here the CDR3 DNA reads TGTGCCAGCAGCCAAGGGCGAGGGTGGTACCAGCCCCAGCATTTT. The chain is built from TRBV3-1 (or the pseudogene TRBV3-2) and TRBJ1-5; D is undetermined. The CDR3 is 15 residues long. The germline V and J ends were trimmed by 1 base and 7 bases, with 14 bases remaining between them. Germline V gives CDR1 LGHDT, CDR2 YNNKEL (reference sequence).

The chain uses TRBV2 and TRBJ2-5, with TRBD2 matching 11 bases. Germline CDR1 reads SNHLY; CDR2 reads FYNNEI. This CDR3 has 19 amino acids. V was pared by 8 bases and J by 4 bases, with 21 bases of the junction left unmatched. The CDR3 loop reads CASLPVASGGLQAGETQYF. The CDR3 DNA follows: TGTGCCAGCCTCCCAGTGGCTAGCGGGGGGCTCCAGGCGGGAGAGACCCAGTACTTC. The full variable domain, completed using reference TRBV2 and TRBJ2-5, is EPEVTQTPSHQVTQMGQEVILRCVPISNHLYFYWYRQILGQKVEFLVSFYNNEISEKSEIFDDQFSVERPDGSNFTLKIRSTKLEDSAMYFCASLPVASGGLQAGETQYFGPGTRLLVL.

J is TRBJ2-3 and V is TRBV6-5; D possibly corresponds to TRBD2 (6 bases). Germline CDR1 MNHEY, CDR2 SVGAGI. Trimming removed 6 bases from V and 4 bases from J, with 11 bases in between. The CDR3 runs to 13 residues. Here the CDR3 reads CASSRGDSDTQYF. DNA for the CDR3: TGTGCCAGCAGCCGCGGGGATTCAGATACGCAGTATTTT.